The clone carrying this T cell receptor beta chain was observed a single time. Treatment indicated: around 19 received Ad26.COV2.S at low or high dose, single or two shots; several received placebo; per-sample allocation not given. At day 63 after the first vaccine or placebo injection, samples were drawn. Boston hosted the donor, who was an adult aged 18-55 years. The sample comes from a study of Ad26.COV2.S vaccination and SARS-CoV-2 variants. Produced via immunoSEQ multiplex PCR; TCRdb's table is partial and in-frame only. The sample has 350,000 to 450,000 clones, about 89% seen once; the top ten hold about 2%. The CDR3 is 14 residues long. The V end lost 7 bases, the J end lost 2 bases, and 15 bases lay between the germline ends. The germline gives CDR1 SNHLY, CDR2 FYNNEI.

Material: peripheral blood, obtained in a trial of Ad26.COV2.S vaccine versus placebo. The chain joins TRBV2 to TRBJ2-7; TRBD2 is a possible D gene (5 bases). The receptor comes from a person between 18 and 60 years old who received the Ad26.COV2.S COVID-19 vaccine or a placebo. The CDR3 spells CASKKEAETYEQYF. CDR3 bases: TGTGCCAGCAAAAAGGAGGCAGAGACCTACGAGCAGTACTTC.